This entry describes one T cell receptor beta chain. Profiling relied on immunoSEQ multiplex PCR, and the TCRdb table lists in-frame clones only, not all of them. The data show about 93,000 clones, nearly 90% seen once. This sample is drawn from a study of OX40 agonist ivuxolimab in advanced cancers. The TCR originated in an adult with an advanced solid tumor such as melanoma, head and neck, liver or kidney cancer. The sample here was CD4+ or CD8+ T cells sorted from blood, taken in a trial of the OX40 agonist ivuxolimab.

CDR3 coding DNA: TGTGCCAGCAGCCCACTAGCGAGCTCCTACAATGAGCAGTTCTTC. The encoded protein is CASSPLASSYNEQFF. The V gene is TRBV7-3, the J gene TRBJ2-1; TRBD2 matches at 7 bases. Germline lookup yields CDR1 SGHTA and CDR2 FQGTGA. Unmatched junction bases numbered 4, after V lost 5 bases and J lost 0 bases. This CDR3 is 15 amino acids long. The whole variable domain, filled in from reference TRBV7-3 and TRBJ2-1, reads GAGVSQTPSNKVTEKGKYVELRCDPISGHTALYWYRQSLGQGPEFLIYFQGTGAADDSGLPNDRFFAVRPEGSVSTLKIQRTERGDSAVYLCASSPLASSYNEQFFGPGTRLTVL.